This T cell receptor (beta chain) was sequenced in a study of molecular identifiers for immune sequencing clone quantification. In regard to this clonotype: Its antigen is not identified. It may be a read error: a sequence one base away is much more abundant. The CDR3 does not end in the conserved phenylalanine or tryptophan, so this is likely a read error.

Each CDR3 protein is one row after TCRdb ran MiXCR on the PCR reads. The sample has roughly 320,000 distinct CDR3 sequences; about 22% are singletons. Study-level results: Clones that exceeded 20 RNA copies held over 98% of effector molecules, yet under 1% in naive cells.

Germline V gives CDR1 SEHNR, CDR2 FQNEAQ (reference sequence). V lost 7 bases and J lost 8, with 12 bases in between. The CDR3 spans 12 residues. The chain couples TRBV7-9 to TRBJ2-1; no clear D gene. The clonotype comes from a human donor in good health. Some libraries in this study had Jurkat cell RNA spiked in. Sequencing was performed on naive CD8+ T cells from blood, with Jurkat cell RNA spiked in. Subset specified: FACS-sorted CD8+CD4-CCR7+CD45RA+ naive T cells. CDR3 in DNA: TGTGCCAGCACCCCATATAGGCATGAGCAGTTCTCC. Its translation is CASTPYRHEQFS.